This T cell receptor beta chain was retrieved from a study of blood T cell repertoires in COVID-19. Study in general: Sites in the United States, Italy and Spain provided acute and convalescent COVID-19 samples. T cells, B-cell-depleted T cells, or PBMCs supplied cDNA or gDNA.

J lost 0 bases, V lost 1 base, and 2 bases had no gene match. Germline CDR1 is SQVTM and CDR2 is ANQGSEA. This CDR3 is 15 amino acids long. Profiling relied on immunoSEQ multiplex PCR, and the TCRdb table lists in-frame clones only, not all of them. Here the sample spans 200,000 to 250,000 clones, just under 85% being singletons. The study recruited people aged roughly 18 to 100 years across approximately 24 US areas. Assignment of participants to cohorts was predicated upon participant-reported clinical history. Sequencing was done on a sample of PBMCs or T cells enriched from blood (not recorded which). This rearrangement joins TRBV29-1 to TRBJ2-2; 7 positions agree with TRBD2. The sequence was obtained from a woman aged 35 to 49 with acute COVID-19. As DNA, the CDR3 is TGCAGCGTTGAAGCAGGACTAGCGAACACCGGGGAGCTGTTTTTT. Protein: CSVEAGLANTGELFF.